This T cell receptor (beta chain) was found in a study of post-analysis software for immune sequencing data. Across the study: The study covered relapsing-remitting, secondary progressive and progressive-relapsing courses of multiple sclerosis.

Points on this clonotype: What it binds is unknown.

Study observations and caveats: Included in a set of roughly five TRBV segments more frequent in patients than controls were TRBV5-6, TRBV5-1 and TRBV20-1.

Incorporated into the TCR beta cDNA libraries were unique molecular identifiers, which served to reduce PCR and sequencing biases. TCRdb re-derived calls from the PCR reads in MiXCR, one entry per CDR3 protein. The repertoire includes hundreds of thousands of distinct CDR3 sequences, approximately 34% of them detected once, and around 5.2% sits in the top ten. Trimming stripped 3 bases from V and 6 bases from J, with 9 bases between. There are 12 residues in the CDR3. Germline CDR1 reads SQVTM; CDR2 reads ANQGSEA. The specimen was blood. The rearrangement joins TRBV29-1 to TRBJ2-1, with D uncertain. This TCR came from a girl aged 5 to 17 with multiple sclerosis. In nucleotides, the CDR3 is TGCAGCGTTGACCCTACCCCCAATGAGCAGTTCTTC. Amino acids: CSVDPTPNEQFF.